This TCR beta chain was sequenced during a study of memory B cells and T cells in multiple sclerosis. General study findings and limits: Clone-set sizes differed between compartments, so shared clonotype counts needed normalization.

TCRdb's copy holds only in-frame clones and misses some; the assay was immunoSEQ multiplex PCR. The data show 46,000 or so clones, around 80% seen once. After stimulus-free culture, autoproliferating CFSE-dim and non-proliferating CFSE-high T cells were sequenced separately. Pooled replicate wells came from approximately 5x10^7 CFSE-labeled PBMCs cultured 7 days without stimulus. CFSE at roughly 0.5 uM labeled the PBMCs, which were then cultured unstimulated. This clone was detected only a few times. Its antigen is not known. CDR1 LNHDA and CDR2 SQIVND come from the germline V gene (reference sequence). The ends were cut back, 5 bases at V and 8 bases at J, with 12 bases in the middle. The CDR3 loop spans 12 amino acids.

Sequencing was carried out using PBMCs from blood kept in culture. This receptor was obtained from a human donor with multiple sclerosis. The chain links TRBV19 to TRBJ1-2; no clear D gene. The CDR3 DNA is TGTGCCAGTAGTTCGACCCCTAAGGGCTACACCTTC. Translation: CASSSTPKGYTF.